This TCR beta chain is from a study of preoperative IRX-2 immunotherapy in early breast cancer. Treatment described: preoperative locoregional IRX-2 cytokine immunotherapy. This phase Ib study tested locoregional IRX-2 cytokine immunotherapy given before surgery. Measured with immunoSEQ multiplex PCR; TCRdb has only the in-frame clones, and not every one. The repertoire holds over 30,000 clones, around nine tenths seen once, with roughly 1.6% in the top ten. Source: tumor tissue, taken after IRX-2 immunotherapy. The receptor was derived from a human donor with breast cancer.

The CDR3 DNA reads as TGTGCCAGCTCATCGACAGGGGGCAATCAGCCCCAGCATTTT. Translated, it gives CASSSTGGNQPQHF. The chain employs TRBV18 and TRBJ1-5; the match to TRBD1 covers 8 bases. The CDR3 contains 14 residues. Germline V gives CDR1 KGHSH, CDR2 LQKENI. The junction had 2 bases not matched to a gene; V was cut back by 5 bases and J by 2 bases.